The next 14 T cell receptor beta chains were all read from a single sample in a study of blood T cell repertoires in COVID-19 (dated by TCRdb to 2020 to 2022). Receptor amplification or capture employed the immunoSEQ multiplex PCR assay. The immuneACCESS repertoire file appears here via TCRdb, limited to in-frame rearrangements. These files lack a portion of the clones; in checked studies, under half of the deficit traces to unresolved V genes, and the cause of the others is not known. Counted in this sample were roughly 280,000 clones; approximately 89% of them appeared once. The ten largest clones take up around 2.8% of the sample. The sequencing input was PBMCs or T cells enriched from blood (not recorded which). All receptors derive from a man between 35 and 55 years old who had been exposed to COVID-19.

This chain links TRBV10-3 with TRBJ2-1; 10 bases match TRBD2. This CDR3 region has 16 residues. Germline-derived CDR1 and CDR2 are ENHRY and SYGVKD. The V segment lost 6 bases and the J segment 6 bases; nucleotides outside the gene matches: 11. This chain's CDR3 is CAISLKTSGTTNEQFF. CDR3 DNA sequence: TGTGCCATCAGCCTAAAAACTAGCGGGACCACCAATGAGCAGTTCTTC.

The genes are TRBV5-1 and TRBJ1-2; the D gene is possibly TRBD1 (6 bases). This CDR3 region has 13 residues. With 5 bases removed from V and 5 bases from J, the gap between germline ends came to 13 bases. Germline V gives CDR1 SGHRS, CDR2 YFSETQ. The CDR3 reads CASSRSQGYGYTF. The DNA for the CDR3 is TGCGCCAGCAGTCGATCTCAGGGGTATGGCTACACCTTC.

The chain combines TRBV18 with TRBJ1-4; the match to TRBD1 covers 7 bases. V gave up 8 bases and J gave up 3 bases; unmatched junction bases: 9. The CDR3 has 15 amino acids. In germline, CDR1 is KGHSH, CDR2 LQKENI. The CDR3 DNA is TGTGCCAGCGCAGGACAGGCGTCTGCTAATGAAAAACTGTTTTTT. It specifies CASAGQASANEKLFF.

The CDR3 DNA sequence: TGCGCCAGCAGCTCGGGACAGCCCTATGGCTACACCTTC. This gives the protein CASSSGQPYGYTF. The chain joins TRBV5-1 to TRBJ1-2, with TRBD1 identical over 7 bases. After removal of 3 bases from V and 4 bases from J, the junction contained 3 bases not matched to a gene. This CDR3 is 13 amino acids long. The germline V gene has CDR1 SGHRS and CDR2 YFSETQ. Variable domain in full (rest from reference TRBV5-1 and TRBJ1-2): KAGVTQTPRYLIKTRGQQVTLSCSPISGHRSVSWYQQTPGQGLQFLFEYFSETQRNKGNFPGRFSGRQFSNSRSEMNVSTLELGDSALYLCASSSGQPYGYTFGSGTRLTVV.

The genes are TRBV3-1 (or the pseudogene TRBV3-2) and TRBJ2-7; 10 nucleotides line up with TRBD2. The trim removed 4 bases at V and 6 bases at J, leaving 6 bases unmatched. The CDR3 has 14 amino acids. Germline V gene data show CDR1 as LGHDT and CDR2 as YNNKEL (reference sequence). The CDR3 coding sequence is TGTGCCAGCAGCCCCCTAGCGGGAGCGGCCGAGCAGTACTTC. It yields the protein CASSPLAGAAEQYF.

V and J are TRBV28 and TRBJ2-7; TRBD2 matches 9 bases. Germline V gene data show CDR1 as MDHEN and CDR2 as SYDVKM. The J segment lost 0 bases and the V segment lost 4 bases, leaving 4 bases of the junction unmatched. The CDR3 has 15 amino acids. The CDR3 protein is CASSSQGLASYEQYF. CDR3 DNA sequence: TGTGCCAGCAGTTCTCAGGGACTAGCCTCCTACGAGCAGTACTTC.

The chain has TRBV4-1 and TRBJ2-1; D is ambiguous. The CDR3 spans 13 residues. Germline V gene data show CDR1 as MGHRA and CDR2 as YSYEKL. Trimming took 0 bases from V and 10 from J, leaving 10 bases between them. The CDR3 sequence is CASSQDLIGEQFF. CDR3 bases: TGCGCCAGCAGCCAAGATTTGATCGGGGAGCAGTTCTTC.

The V gene is TRBV7-2, the J gene TRBJ2-7; a weak D match, TRBD1 (5 bases). CDR3 size: 15 residues. V dropped 4 bases and J dropped 4 bases, with 17 bases sitting between them. Germline values: CDR1 SGHTA, CDR2 FQGNSA. This CDR3 reads CASSSPGRIPYEQYF. For the CDR3, the DNA is TGTGCCAGCAGCTCCCCAGGGCGGATTCCTTACGAGCAGTACTTC. Supplemented by reference TRBV7-2 and TRBJ2-7, the full variable domain reads GAGVSQSPSNKVTEKGKDVELRCDPISGHTALYWYRQSLGQGLEFLIYFQGNSAPDKSGLPSDRFSAERTGGSVSTLTIQRTQQEDSAVYLCASSSPGRIPYEQYFGPGTRLTVT.

This chain links TRBV2 with TRBJ2-1, with 12 bases aligning to TRBD2. The CDR3 spans 17 residues. J gave up 4 bases and V 4 bases, and 8 bases lay outside the gene matches. Germline lookup yields CDR1 SNHLY and CDR2 FYNNEI. The CDR3 region has the DNA TGTGCCAGCAGTGGCGGACTAGCGGGAAGCATGTACAATGAGCAGTTCTTC. Translating it yields CASSGGLAGSMYNEQFF.

This clone was found a few times. The rearrangement joins TRBV5-1 to TRBJ2-3, with 7 positions matching TRBD2. Germline V gives CDR1 SGHRS, CDR2 YFSETQ. V was pared by 0 bases and J by 2 bases, with 6 bases of the junction left unmatched. The CDR3 totals 16 residues. The CDR3 is CASSLEASGLTDTQYF. The DNA for the CDR3 is TGCGCCAGCAGCTTGGAAGCTAGCGGACTCACAGATACGCAGTATTTT.

This chain uses TRBV4-3 with TRBJ2-3; 11 positions match TRBD2. The CDR3 has 17 residues. V lost 3 bases to trimming and J lost 6 bases; unmatched junction nucleotides: 11. Germline values: CDR1 LGHNA, CDR2 YSLEER. Here the CDR3 reads CASSQLVAGGPGDTQYF. DNA of the CDR3: TGCGCCAGCAGCCAGCTAGTAGCGGGAGGGCCAGGGGATACGCAGTATTTT.

The genes are TRBV6-5 and TRBJ1-2; tentatively, D is TRBD1 (5 bases). Trimming cost V 6 bases and J 2 bases, with 13 bases left between them. Per the germline V gene, CDR1 is MNHEY and CDR2 is SVGAGI. This CDR3 is built from 14 residues. The CDR3 spells CASSPGRVNYGYTF. CDR3 sequence (DNA): TGTGCCAGCAGCCCGGGCAGGGTGAACTATGGCTACACCTTC.

V is TRBV18 and J is TRBJ2-1; 9 positions match TRBD2. Trimming removed 3 bases from V and 9 bases from J; junction bases left unmatched: 6. The germline V gene encodes CDR1 KGHSH and CDR2 LQKENI. This CDR3 is built from 14 residues. This CDR3 reads CASSPSSGTFEQFF. The CDR3 DNA reads TGTGCCAGCTCACCGTCTAGCGGGACCTTTGAGCAGTTCTTC.

DNA of the CDR3: TGTGCCAGCAGCTTGGCTGGTTGGGGACAGGTCAATCAGCCCCAGCATTTT. Residues: CASSLAGWGQVNQPQHF. J is TRBJ1-5 and V is TRBV5-6; 8 bases fit TRBD1. The germline V gene has CDR1 SGHDT and CDR2 YYEEEE. This CDR3 spans 17 amino acids. V was clipped by 0 bases and J by 3 bases; unmatched bases: 8.